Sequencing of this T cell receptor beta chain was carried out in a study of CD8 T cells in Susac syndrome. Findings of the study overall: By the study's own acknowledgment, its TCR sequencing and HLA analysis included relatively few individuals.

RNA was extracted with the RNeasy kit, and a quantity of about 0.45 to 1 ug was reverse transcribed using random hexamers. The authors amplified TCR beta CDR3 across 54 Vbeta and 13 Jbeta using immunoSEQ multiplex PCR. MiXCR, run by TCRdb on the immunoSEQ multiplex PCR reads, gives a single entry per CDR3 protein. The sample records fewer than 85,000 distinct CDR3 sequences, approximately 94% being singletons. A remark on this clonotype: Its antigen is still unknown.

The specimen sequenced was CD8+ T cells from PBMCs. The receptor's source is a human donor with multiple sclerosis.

CDR3 DNA: TGCAGTGCTAGAGATCGGTGGACAAGCGGGACCTACAATGAGCAGTTCTTC. This codes for CSARDRWTSGTYNEQFF. This sequence joins TRBV20-1 and TRBJ2-1, with TRBD2 matching over 7 bases. This CDR3 has 17 residues. Trimming took 0 bases from V and 2 from J; bases not matched to a gene: 10. In germline, CDR1 is DFQATT, CDR2 SNEGSKA (reference sequence).